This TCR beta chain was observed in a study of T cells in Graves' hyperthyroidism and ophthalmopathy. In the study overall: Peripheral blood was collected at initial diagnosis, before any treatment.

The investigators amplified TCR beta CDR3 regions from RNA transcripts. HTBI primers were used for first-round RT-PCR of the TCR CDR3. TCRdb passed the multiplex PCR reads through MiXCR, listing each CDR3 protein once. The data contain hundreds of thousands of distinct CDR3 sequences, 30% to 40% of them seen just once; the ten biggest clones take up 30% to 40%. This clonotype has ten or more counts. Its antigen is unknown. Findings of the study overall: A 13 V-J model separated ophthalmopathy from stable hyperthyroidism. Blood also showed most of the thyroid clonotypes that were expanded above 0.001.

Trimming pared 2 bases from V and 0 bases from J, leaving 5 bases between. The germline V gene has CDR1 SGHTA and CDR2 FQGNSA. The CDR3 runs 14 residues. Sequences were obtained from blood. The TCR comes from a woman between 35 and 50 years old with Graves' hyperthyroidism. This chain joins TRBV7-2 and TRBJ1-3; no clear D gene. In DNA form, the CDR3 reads TGTGCCAGCAGCTTAAGGGACTCTGGAAACACCATATATTTT. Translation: CASSLRDSGNTIYF.